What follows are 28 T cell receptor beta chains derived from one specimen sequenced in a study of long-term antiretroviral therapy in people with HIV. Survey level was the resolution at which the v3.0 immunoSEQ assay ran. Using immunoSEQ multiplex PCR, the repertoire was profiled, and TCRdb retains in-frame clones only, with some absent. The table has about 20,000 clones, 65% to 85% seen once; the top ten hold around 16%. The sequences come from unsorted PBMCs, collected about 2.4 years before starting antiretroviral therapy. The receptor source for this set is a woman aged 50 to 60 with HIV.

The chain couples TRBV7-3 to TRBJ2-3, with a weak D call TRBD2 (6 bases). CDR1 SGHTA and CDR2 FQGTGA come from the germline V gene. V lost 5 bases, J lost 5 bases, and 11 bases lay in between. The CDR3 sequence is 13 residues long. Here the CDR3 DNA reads TGTGCCAGCAGCCCCCTCGGGGGAGATACGCAGTATTTT. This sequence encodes CASSPLGGDTQYF.

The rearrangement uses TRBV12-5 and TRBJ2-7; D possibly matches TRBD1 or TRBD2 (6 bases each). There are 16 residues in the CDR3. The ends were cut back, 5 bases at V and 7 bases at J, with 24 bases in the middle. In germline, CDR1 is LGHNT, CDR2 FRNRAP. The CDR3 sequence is CASGAPKGGSPREQYF. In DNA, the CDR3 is TGTGCTAGTGGTGCCCCAAAGGGGGGATCACCGAGGGAGCAGTACTTC.

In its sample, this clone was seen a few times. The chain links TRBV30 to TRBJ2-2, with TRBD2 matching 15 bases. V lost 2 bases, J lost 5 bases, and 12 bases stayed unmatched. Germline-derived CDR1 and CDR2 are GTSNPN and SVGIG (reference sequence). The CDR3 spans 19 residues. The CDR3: CAWSLQRTSGGARTGELFF. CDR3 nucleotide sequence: TGTGCCTGGAGTCTTCAGCGGACTAGCGGGGGGGCTCGGACCGGGGAGCTGTTTTTT.

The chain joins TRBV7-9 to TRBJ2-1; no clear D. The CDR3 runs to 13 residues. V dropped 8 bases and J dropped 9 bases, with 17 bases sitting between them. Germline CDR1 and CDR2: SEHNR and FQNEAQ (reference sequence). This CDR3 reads CASRSGADGEQFF. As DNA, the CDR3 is TGTGCCAGCCGCTCAGGCGCAGATGGTGAGCAGTTCTTC. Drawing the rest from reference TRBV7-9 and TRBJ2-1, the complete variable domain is DTGVSQNPRHKITKRGQNVTFRCDPISEHNRLYWYRQTLGQGPEFLTYFQNEAQLEKSRLLSDRFSAERPKGSFSTLEIQRTEQGDSAMYLCASRSGADGEQFFGPGTRLTVL.

Here the CDR3 DNA reads TGCAGCGTTGTAGGGACAGGCGCCGCGGATACGCAGTATTTT. Protein sequence: CSVVGTGAADTQYF. The chain recombines TRBV29-1 with TRBJ2-3, with 8 bases identical to TRBD1. The CDR3 has 14 residues. V dropped 4 bases and J dropped 6; count of bases not matched to a gene: 9. The germline CDR1 and CDR2 sequences are SQVTM and ANQGSEA.

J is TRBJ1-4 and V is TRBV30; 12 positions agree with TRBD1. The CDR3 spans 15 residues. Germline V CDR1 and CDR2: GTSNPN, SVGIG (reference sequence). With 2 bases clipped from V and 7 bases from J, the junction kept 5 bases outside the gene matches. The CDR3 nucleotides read TGTGCCTGGAGTAGCGGGGACAGGGGGCCTGAAAAACTGTTTTTT. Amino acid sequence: CAWSSGDRGPEKLFF.

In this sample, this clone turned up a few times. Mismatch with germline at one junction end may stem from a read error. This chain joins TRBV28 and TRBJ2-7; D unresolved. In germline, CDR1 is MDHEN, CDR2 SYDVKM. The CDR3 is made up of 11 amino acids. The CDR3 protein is CASSPGRWWTF. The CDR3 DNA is TGTGCCAGCAGTCCCGGACGGTGGTGGACCTTC.

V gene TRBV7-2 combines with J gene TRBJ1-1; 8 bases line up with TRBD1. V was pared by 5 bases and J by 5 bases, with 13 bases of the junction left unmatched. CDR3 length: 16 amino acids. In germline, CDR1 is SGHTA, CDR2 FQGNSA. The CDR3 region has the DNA TGTGCCAGCAGCCGCAGACCGTCGGGACAGGCTACTGAAGCTTTCTTT. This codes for CASSRRPSGQATEAFF.

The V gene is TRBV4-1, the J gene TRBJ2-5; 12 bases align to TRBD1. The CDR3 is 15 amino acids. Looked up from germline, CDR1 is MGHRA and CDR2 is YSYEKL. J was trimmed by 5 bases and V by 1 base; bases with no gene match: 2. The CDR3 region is CASSQGDRGQETQYF. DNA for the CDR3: TGCGCCAGCAGCCAAGGGGACAGGGGGCAGGAGACCCAGTACTTC.

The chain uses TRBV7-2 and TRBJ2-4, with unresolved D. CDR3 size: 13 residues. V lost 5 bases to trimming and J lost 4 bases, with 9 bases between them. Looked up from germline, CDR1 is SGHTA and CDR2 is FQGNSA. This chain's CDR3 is CASSPRPKNIQYF. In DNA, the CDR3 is TGTGCCAGCAGCCCTCGACCAAAAAACATTCAGTACTTC. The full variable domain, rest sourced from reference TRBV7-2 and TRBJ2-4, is GAGVSQSPSNKVTEKGKDVELRCDPISGHTALYWYRQSLGQGLEFLIYFQGNSAPDKSGLPSDRFSAERTGGSVSTLTIQRTQQEDSAVYLCASSPRPKNIQYFGAGTRLSVL.

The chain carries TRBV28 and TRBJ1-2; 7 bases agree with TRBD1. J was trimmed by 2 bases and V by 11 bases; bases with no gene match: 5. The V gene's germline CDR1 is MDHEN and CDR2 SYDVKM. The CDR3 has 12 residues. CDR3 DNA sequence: TGTGCCTGCCTGGGACAGAACTATGGCTACACCTTC. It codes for CACLGQNYGYTF.

The CDR3 loop reads CASSPGLAGGQETQYF. Here the CDR3 DNA reads TGTGCCAGCAGCCCAGGACTAGCGGGGGGGCAAGAGACCCAGTACTTC. The chain employs TRBV7-3 and TRBJ2-5; 15 bases align to TRBD2. Germline V gene data show CDR1 as SGHTA and CDR2 as FQGTGA. V trimming: 5 bases; J trimming: 2 bases; junction bases outside the gene matches: 3. The CDR3 has 16 amino acids.

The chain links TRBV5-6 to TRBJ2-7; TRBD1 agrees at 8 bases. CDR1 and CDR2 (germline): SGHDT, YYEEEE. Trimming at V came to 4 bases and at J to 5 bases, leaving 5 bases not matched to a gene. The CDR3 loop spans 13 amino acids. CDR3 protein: CASSPTGVDEQYV. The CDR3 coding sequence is TGTGCCAGCAGCCCGACAGGGGTGGACGAGCAGTACGTC.

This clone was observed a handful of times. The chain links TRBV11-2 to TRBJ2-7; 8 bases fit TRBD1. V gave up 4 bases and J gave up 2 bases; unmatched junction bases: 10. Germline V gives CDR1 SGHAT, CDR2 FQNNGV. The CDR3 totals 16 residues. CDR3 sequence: CASSSTPGTGPYEQYF. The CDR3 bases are TGTGCCAGCAGCTCCACCCCCGGGACAGGACCCTACGAGCAGTACTTC.

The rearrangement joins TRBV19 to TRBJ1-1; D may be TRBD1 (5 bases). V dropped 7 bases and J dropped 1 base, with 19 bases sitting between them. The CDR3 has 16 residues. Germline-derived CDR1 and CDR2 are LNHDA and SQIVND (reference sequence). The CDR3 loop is CASTPSGGGPNTEAFF. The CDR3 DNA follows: TGTGCCAGTACCCCCTCTGGGGGTGGGCCGAACACTGAAGCTTTCTTT.

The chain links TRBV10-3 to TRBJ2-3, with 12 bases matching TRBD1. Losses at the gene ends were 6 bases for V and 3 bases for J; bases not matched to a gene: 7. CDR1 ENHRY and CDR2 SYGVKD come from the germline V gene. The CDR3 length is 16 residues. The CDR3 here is CAISPGQGARTDTQYF. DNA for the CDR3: TGTGCCATCAGCCCGGGACAGGGGGCGAGGACAGATACGCAGTATTTT.

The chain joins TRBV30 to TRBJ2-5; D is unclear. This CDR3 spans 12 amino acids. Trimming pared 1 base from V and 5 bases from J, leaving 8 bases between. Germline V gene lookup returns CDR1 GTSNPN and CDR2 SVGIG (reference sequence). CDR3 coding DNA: TGTGCCTGGAGTGGAGGTGGGGAGACCCAGTACTTC. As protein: CAWSGGGETQYF.

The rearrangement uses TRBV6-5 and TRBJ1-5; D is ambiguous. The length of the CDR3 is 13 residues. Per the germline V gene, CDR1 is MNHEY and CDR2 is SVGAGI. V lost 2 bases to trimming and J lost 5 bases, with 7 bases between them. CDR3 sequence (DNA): TGTGCCAGCAGTTACAGGGTGGATCAGCCCCAGCATTTT. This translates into CASSYRVDQPQHF.

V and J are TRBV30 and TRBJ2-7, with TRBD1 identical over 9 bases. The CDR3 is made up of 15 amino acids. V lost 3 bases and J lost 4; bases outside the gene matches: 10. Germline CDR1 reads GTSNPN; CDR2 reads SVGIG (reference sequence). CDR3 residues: CAWSPLTGGLYEQYF. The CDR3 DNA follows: TGTGCCTGGAGCCCCCTGACAGGGGGGTTATACGAGCAGTACTTC.

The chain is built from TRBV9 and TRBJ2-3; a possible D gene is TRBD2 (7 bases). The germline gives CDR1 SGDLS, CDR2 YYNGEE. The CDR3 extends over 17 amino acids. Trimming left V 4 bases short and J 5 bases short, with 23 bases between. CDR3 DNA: TGTGCCAGCAGCCCTCTGGGGGGGGCCGGGTTTGTAGATACGCAGTATTTT. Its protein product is CASSPLGGAGFVDTQYF.

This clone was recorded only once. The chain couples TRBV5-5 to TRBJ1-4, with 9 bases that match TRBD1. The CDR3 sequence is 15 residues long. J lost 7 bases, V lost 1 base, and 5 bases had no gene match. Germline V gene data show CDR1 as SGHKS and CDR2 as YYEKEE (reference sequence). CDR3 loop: CASSLTGGTGEKLFF. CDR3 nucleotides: TGTGCCAGCAGCTTGACAGGGGGCACTGGTGAAAAACTGTTTTTT.

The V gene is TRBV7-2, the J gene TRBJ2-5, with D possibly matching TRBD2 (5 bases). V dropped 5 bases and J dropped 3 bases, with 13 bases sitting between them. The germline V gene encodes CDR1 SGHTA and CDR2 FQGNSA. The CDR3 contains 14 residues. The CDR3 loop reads CASSPSGPKETQYF. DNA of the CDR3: TGTGCCAGCAGCCCGAGCGGACCGAAAGAGACCCAGTACTTC.

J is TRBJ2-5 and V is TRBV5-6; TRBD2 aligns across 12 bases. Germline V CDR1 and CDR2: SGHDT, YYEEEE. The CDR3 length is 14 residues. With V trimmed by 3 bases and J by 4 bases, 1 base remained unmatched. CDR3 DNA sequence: TGTGCCAGCAGCTCGACTAGCGGGGGAGAGACCCAGTACTTC. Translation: CASSSTSGGETQYF. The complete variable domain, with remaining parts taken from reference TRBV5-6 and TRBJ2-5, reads DAGVTQSPTHLIKTRGQQVTLRCSPKSGHDTVSWYQQALGQGPQFIFQYYEEEERQRGNFPDRFSGHQFPNYSSELNVNALLLGDSALYLCASSSTSGGETQYFGPGTRLLVL.

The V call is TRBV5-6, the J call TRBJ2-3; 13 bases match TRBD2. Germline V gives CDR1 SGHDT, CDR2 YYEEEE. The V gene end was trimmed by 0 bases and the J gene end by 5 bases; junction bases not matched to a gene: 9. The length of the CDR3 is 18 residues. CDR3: CASSLDPKTSGGVDTQYF. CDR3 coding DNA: TGTGCCAGCAGCTTGGACCCGAAAACTAGCGGGGGGGTAGATACGCAGTATTTT.

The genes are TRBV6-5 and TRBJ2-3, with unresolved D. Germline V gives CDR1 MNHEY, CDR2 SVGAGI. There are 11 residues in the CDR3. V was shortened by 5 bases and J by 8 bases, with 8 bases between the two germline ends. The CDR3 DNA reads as TGTGCCAGCAGTCGTTCGGGTACGCAGTATTTT. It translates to CASSRSGTQYF.

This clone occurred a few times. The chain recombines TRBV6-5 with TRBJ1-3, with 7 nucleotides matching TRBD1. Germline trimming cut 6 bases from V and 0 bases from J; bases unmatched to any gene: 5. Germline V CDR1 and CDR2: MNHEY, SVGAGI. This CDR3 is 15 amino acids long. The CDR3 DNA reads TGTGCCAGCAGGCCAGGGGGAAACTCTGGAAACACCATATATTTT. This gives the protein CASRPGGNSGNTIYF.

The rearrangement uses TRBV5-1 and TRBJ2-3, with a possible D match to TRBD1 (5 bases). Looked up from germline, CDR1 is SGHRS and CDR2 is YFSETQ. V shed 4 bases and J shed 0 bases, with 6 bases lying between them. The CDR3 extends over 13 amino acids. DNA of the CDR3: TGCGCCAGCAGCGCAGGGAGCACAGATACGCAGTATTTT. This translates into CASSAGSTDTQYF. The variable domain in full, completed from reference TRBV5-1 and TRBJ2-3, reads KAGVTQTPRYLIKTRGQQVTLSCSPISGHRSVSWYQQTPGQGLQFLFEYFSETQRNKGNFPGRFSGRQFSNSRSEMNVSTLELGDSALYLCASSAGSTDTQYFGPGTRLTVL.

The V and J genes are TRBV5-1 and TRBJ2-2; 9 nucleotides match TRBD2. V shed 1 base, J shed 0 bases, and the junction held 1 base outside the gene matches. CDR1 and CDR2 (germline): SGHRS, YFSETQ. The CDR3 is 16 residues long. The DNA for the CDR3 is TGCGCCAGCAGCTTGAGACTAGCGGCGAACACCGGGGAGCTGTTTTTT. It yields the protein CASSLRLAANTGELFF. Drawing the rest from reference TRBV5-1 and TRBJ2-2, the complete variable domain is KAGVTQTPRYLIKTRGQQVTLSCSPISGHRSVSWYQQTPGQGLQFLFEYFSETQRNKGNFPGRFSGRQFSNSRSEMNVSTLELGDSALYLCASSLRLAANTGELFFGEGSRLTVL.